A selection of T cell receptor beta chains follows, all from one sample in a study of blood T cells in healthy people across ages. TCRdb independently ran MiXCR on the 5' RACE reads; one entry per CDR3 protein. The table has some 700,000 distinct CDR3 sequences, 22% seen once. Specimen: blood. The receptor source for this set is a man between 65 and 85 years old in good health. The CDR3 runs from the conserved cysteine through the conserved F or W. A D gene is named only where the DNA matches it firmly. Rows may omit the clone size; those that give it use once, few, many or a size class.

NA TRBJ2-3 NA TRBV7-9 TGTGCCAGCTCCAGACGGGGCTACACAGATACGCAGTATTTT CASSRRGYTDTQYF
once TRBJ2-2 NA TRBV19 TGTGCCAGTAGCGGACCCCAGTTCGGGGAGCTGTTTTTT CASSGPQFGELFF
NA TRBJ2-4 NA TRBV21-1 TGTGCCAGCAGCAAAGGGCCTGTCCATCTAGCCAAAAACATTCAGTACTTC CASSKGPVHLAKNIQYF
few TRBJ1-5 TRBD1 TRBV12-3/TRBV12-4 TGTGCCAGCAGTTTGGCCGGGACAGGGTCCGGGGAGCCCCAGCATTTT CASSLAGTGSGEPQHF
NA TRBJ1-2 NA TRBV5-1 TGTGCCAGCAGCTTGGACCATCGATATGGCTACACCTTC CASSLDHRYGYTF
NA TRBJ2-3 TRBD1 TRBV29-1 TGCAGAGCCTCCCAGGGGGCGAGCACAGATACGCAGTATTTT CRASQGASTDTQYF
NA TRBJ2-3 NA TRBV5-5 TGTGCCAGCAGCATGGCCCTTTGGAGCACAGATACGCAGTATTTT CASSMALWSTDTQYF
few TRBJ1-1 TRBD1 TRBV5-1 TGCGCCAGCAGCTCCCGGTTAGGGGGCCTTCAGAACACTGAAGCTTTCTTT CASSSRLGGLQNTEAFF
many TRBJ2-3 NA TRBV7-2 TGTGCCAGCAGCTTGTTTCAGACTAGCACAGATACGCAGTATTTT CASSLFQTSTDTQYF
few TRBJ2-6 NA TRBV6-5 TGTGCCAGCAGTGAGCTCAGCTCTGGGGCCAACGTCCTGACTTTC CASSELSSGANVLTF
few TRBJ2-1 NA TRBV29-1 TGCAGCGTGGTGGCCGGGACCAAATACAATGAGCAGTTCTTC CSVVAGTKYNEQFF
few TRBJ1-4 NA TRBV7-2 TGTGCCAGCAGCTTACAGGCTAATGAAAAACTGTTTTTT CASSLQANEKLFF
few TRBJ2-7 TRBD1 TRBV24-1 TGTGCCACCAGTGATGCGGACAGGTCCTACGAGCAGTACTTC CATSDADRSYEQYF
many TRBJ2-1 TRBD2 TRBV12-3/TRBV12-4 TGTGCCAGCAGTCCCATTCGAGCGGGGGTGGTAAATGAGCAGTTCTTC CASSPIRAGVVNEQFF
few TRBJ1-2 NA TRBV12-3/TRBV12-4 TGTGCCTCGCTTGGGGACGTCGGGGGCTACACCTTC CASLGDVGGYTF
NA TRBJ2-5 NA TRBV7-3 TGTGCCAGCAGCGAGTTTCGGGCAGAGACCCAGTACTTC CASSEFRAETQYF
few TRBJ1-1 NA TRBV7-9 TGTGCCAGCAGCCCTCGGCGGGGGCCCACTGAAGCTTTCTTT CASSPRRGPTEAFF
NA TRBJ1-2 TRBD1 TRBV12-3/TRBV12-4 TGTGCCAGCAGTTTAGTACAGGGGTGGAACTATGGCTACACCTTC CASSLVQGWNYGYTF
few TRBJ2-7 NA TRBV6-5 TGTGCCAGCAGTTACTCCAATTCCTACGAGCAGTACTTC CASSYSNSYEQYF
NA TRBJ2-2 NA TRBV5-6 TGTGCCAGCAGCCACCAGGGTACCGGGGAGCTGTTTTTT CASSHQGTGELFF
few TRBJ1-1 TRBD1 TRBV12-3/TRBV12-4 TGTGCCAGCAGTCCTCCGGGACAGGGGGCACGGACTGAAGCTTTCTTT CASSPPGQGARTEAFF
NA TRBJ2-3 NA TRBV10-2 TGCGCCAGCAGTGAGAGGGGACTGACAGATACGCAGTATTTT CASSERGLTDTQYF
NA TRBJ2-2 NA TRBV7-9 TGTGCCAGCAGCTTTGTTAGAGGAGGCACCGGGGAGCTGTTTTTT CASSFVRGGTGELFF
NA TRBJ1-1 NA TRBV10-3 TGTGCCATCGGGGCCAGGGAGACGACTGAAGCTTTCTTT CAIGARETTEAFF
NA TRBJ2-2 NA TRBV24-1 TGTGCCACCGGGGCTCGAGGTCGGGAGCTGTTTTTT CATGARGRELFF
few TRBJ2-3 NA TRBV11-3 TGTGCCAGCAGCCCAAGGGCCACAGCCTCTAGCACAGATACGCAGTATTTT CASSPRATASSTDTQYF